This is a list of T cell receptor beta chains from one sample in a study of T cells in localized non-small cell lung cancer. Sequencing was performed with immunoSEQ multiplex PCR; in TCRdb, only in-frame clones are kept and a portion is missing. The table records approximately 5,200 clones, around 85% of them present only once. Source: PBMCs, taken before any cancer treatment. These receptors were collected from a woman aged 40-69 years with stage II lung adenocarcinoma. Both conserved end residues are part of each CDR3.

cdr3_aa: CASSPTTGGNEQFF
v_call: TRBV7-3

cdr3_aa: CATSRDLRGKTETQYF
v_call: TRBV15

cdr3_aa: CASSPQGADSNQPQHF
v_call: TRBV6-6

cdr3_aa: CASSLAHDGSYEQYF
v_call: TRBV7-2

cdr3_aa: CASSSRYTDRGDPNTEAFF
v_call: TRBV18

cdr3_aa: CASSLTGYEQYF
v_call: TRBV7-3

cdr3_aa: CASSLFTETQYF
v_call: TRBV7-9

cdr3_aa: CASSQETVSTEAFF
v_call: TRBV14

cdr3_aa: CASSIDRAINTGELFF
v_call: TRBV19

cdr3_aa: CASSQVRADYGYTF
v_call: TRBV4-1

cdr3_aa: CASSSSLGAGEPNEQFF
v_call: TRBV7-9

cdr3_aa: CASSQVRGTGRKSNQPQHF
v_call: TRBV4-1

cdr3_aa: CASSIYEQYF
v_call: TRBV6-6

cdr3_aa: CASSIGPPGSPRGETQYF
v_call: TRBV19

cdr3_aa: CASSYSNQPQHF
v_call: TRBV27

cdr3_aa: CASSHKRNRVLGTEAFF
v_call: TRBV7-8

cdr3_aa: CASSPPSGPYNEQFF
v_call: TRBV7-8

cdr3_aa: CASSAFGSSVPYEQYF
v_call: TRBV7-9

cdr3_aa: CASSQDWVGGGYNEQFF
v_call: TRBV4-1

cdr3_aa: CASSLLKGSEQYF
v_call: TRBV28

cdr3_aa: CASSLTGGPDTQYF
v_call: TRBV11-3

cdr3_aa: CASSPLKRHEQFF
v_call: TRBV11-1

cdr3_aa: CASSLRSSSYNSPLHF
v_call: TRBV5-6

cdr3_aa: CASSMGWKNTEAFF
v_call: TRBV19

cdr3_aa: CASSFFAPGTGTEAFF
v_call: TRBV5-1

cdr3_aa: CASSEGLAGANEQFF
v_call: TRBV6-4

cdr3_aa: CASSLLAGSFEQYF
v_call: TRBV27

cdr3_aa: CASSEQTYGYTF
v_call: TRBV2

cdr3_aa: CASSQDRNRMVPEAFF
v_call: TRBV14

cdr3_aa: CASSPQRLNTEAFF
v_call: TRBV18

cdr3_aa: CAGSTLASRGGRDTQYF
v_call: TRBV5-1

cdr3_aa: CASSSFRDGYTF
v_call: TRBV6-5

cdr3_aa: CASTRTNYGYTF
v_call: TRBV28

cdr3_aa: CASSQSLLADSNEKLFF
v_call: TRBV4-2

cdr3_aa: CASSPNLAGTTNEKLFF
v_call: TRBV18

cdr3_aa: CARSWTSGGAYEQYF
v_call: TRBV5-3

cdr3_aa: CASSSRLAGGLGNIQYF
v_call: TRBV7-8

cdr3_aa: CASSYRQGGGAYTEAFF
v_call: TRBV7-9

cdr3_aa: CASSSDVSAEAFF
v_call: TRBV7-2

cdr3_aa: CASSLADLGGTYSYEQYF
v_call: TRBV11-2

cdr3_aa: CASRRDGYNEQFF
v_call: TRBV7-9

cdr3_aa: CASSPQLADSYNEQFF
v_call: TRBV27

cdr3_aa: CASSYYRDRGEQFF
v_call: TRBV6-6

cdr3_aa: CAWSGQGAAYGYTF
v_call: TRBV30

cdr3_aa: CASTPPGVGELFF
v_call: TRBV5-4

cdr3_aa: CASSEEGSTDTQYF
v_call: TRBV6-4

cdr3_aa: CASSIRSPNTEAFF
v_call: TRBV19

cdr3_aa: CASSNQGADYGYTF
v_call: TRBV27

cdr3_aa: CATRTSGTNEQFF
v_call: TRBV15

cdr3_aa: CAGRVGAHNEQFF
v_call: TRBV30

cdr3_aa: CASRRQGLNTEAFF
v_call: TRBV19

cdr3_aa: CASSPQGGGGNQPQHF
v_call: TRBV4-1

cdr3_aa: CASSLGLNQPQHF
v_call: TRBV11-2

cdr3_aa: CASSVDPDPSSYNEQFF
v_call: TRBV9

cdr3_aa: CAWTVVNEQFF
v_call: TRBV30

cdr3_aa: CASSVPPAQGETQYF
v_call: TRBV6-6

cdr3_aa: CASRDRVTGANVLTF
v_call: TRBV27

cdr3_aa: CASSYSGERSYEQYF
v_call: TRBV6-5

cdr3_aa: CASSLSQGLEQFF
v_call: TRBV7-2

cdr3_aa: CASSIPAGELFF
v_call: TRBV19